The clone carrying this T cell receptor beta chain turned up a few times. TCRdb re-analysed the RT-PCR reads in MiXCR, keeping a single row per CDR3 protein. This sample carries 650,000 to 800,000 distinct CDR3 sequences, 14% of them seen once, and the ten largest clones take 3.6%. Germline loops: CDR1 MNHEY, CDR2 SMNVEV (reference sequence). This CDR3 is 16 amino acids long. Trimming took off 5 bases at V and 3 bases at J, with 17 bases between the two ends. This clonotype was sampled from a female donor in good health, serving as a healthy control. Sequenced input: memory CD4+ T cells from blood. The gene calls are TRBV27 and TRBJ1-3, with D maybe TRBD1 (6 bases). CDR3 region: CASSRVGGAGGNTIYF. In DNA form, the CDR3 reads TGTGCCAGCAGTCGCGTGGGGGGGGCCGGTGGAAACACCATATATTTT.